This T cell receptor (beta chain) was sequenced for a study of identical twins. J was trimmed by 0 bases and V by 2 bases; bases with no gene match: 5. The CDR3 contains 17 residues. Germline values: CDR1 LGHNT, CDR2 FRNRAP. MiXCR, run by TCRdb on the 5' RACE reads, gives a single entry per CDR3 protein. There are about 660,000 distinct CDR3 sequences in the sample; roughly 8% occur only once, and around 0.98% lies in the top ten. These data were also filed under a second study, of yellow fever vaccine responses in identical twins. That paper states: In identical twins, vaccine T cell responses appeared partly shared and partly individual.

The source material was PBMCs. The sequence was obtained from a woman between 18 and 29 years old in good health. The chain couples TRBV12-5 to TRBJ2-5, with 11 bases fitting TRBD2. DNA of the CDR3: TGTGCTAGTGGTTTGTCACCGGGACTAGCGGACCAAGAGACCCAGTACTTC. It translates to CASGLSPGLADQETQYF.